The 24 T cell receptor beta chains reported below all come from one sample, sequenced in a study of T cell responses to AZD1222 COVID-19 vaccine. The table came from immunoSEQ multiplex PCR; TCRdb's copy has only in-frame clones and leaves some out. This table holds fewer than 130,000 clones, 94% found once. The starting material was peripheral blood, obtained 28 days after the second AZD1222 dose. Source of these receptors: an adult who received the AZD1222 COVID-19 vaccine.

The rearrangement uses TRBV14 and TRBJ1-3, with TRBD1 as a possible D gene (6 bases). V lost 1 base, J lost 0 bases, and 10 bases lay in between. CDR1 is SGHDN and CDR2 is FVKESK in the germline V gene. This CDR3 comprises 16 residues. The CDR3 nucleotides are TGTGCCAGCAGCCAAGTTCGGACAGTCTCTGGAAACACCATATATTTT. It specifies CASSQVRTVSGNTIYF. Full variable domain (missing parts from reference TRBV14 and TRBJ1-3): EAGVTQFPSHSVIEKGQTVTLRCDPISGHDNLYWYRRVMGKEIKFLLHFVKESKQDESGMPNNRFLAERTGGTYSTLKVQPAELEDSGVYFCASSQVRTVSGNTIYFGEGSWLTVV.

This clone appeared a single time. The chain links TRBV7-2 to TRBJ1-1, with D uncertain. Germline values: CDR1 SGHTA, CDR2 FQGNSA. The CDR3 is 13 amino acids. V was cut by 4 bases and J by 6 bases, with 12 bases left in between. CDR3 residues: CASSSIWEAEAFF. The DNA of the CDR3 is TGTGCCAGCAGCTCTATATGGGAGGCTGAAGCTTTCTTT.

This chain uses TRBV6-1 with TRBJ2-5; 9 bases agree with TRBD2. The CDR3 is 16 residues long. Germline V gene data show CDR1 as MNHNS and CDR2 as SASEGT. With V trimmed by 4 bases and J by 2 bases, 8 bases remained unmatched. The CDR3 region has the DNA TGTGCCAGCAGTGGCCGACTAGCGGACGGACAAGAGACCCAGTACTTC. The encoded protein is CASSGRLADGQETQYF.

CDR3 residues: CASSPTGTFSEQYF. The CDR3 region has the DNA TGTGCCAGCTCACCGACAGGGACCTTCTCCGAGCAGTACTTC. The J gene is TRBJ2-7, the V gene TRBV18, with 7 nucleotides matching TRBD1. V was clipped by 3 bases and J by 6 bases; unmatched bases: 8. Germline V gene lookup returns CDR1 KGHSH and CDR2 LQKENI. The CDR3 loop spans 14 amino acids.

The chain uses TRBV5-4 and TRBJ2-1, with D unresolved. The CDR3 sequence is 12 residues long. CDR1 SGHNT and CDR2 YYREEE come from the germline V gene (reference sequence). Trimming cost V 0 bases and J 7 bases, with 5 bases left between them. The CDR3 reads CASSLVMNEQFF. The CDR3 region has the DNA TGTGCCAGCAGCTTGGTGATGAATGAGCAGTTCTTC. Complete variable domain (other parts from reference TRBV5-4 and TRBJ2-1): ETGVTQSPTHLIKTRGQQVTLRCSSQSGHNTVSWYQQALGQGPQFIFQYYREEENGRGNFPPRFSGLQFPNYSSELNVNALELDDSALYLCASSLVMNEQFFGPGTRLTVL.

The chain recombines TRBV5-1 with TRBJ2-3; 7 bases match TRBD2. V lost 4 bases, J lost 0 bases, and 5 bases stayed unmatched. Germline CDR1 SGHRS, CDR2 YFSETQ. CDR3 length: 15 residues. This CDR3 is CASSSGAGSTDTQYF. The CDR3 DNA sequence: TGCGCCAGCAGCAGTGGAGCGGGAAGCACAGATACGCAGTATTTT.

This rearrangement joins TRBV6-5 to TRBJ1-6; 9 bases match TRBD1. The germline V gene has CDR1 MNHEY and CDR2 SVGAGI. With 6 bases clipped from V and 10 bases from J, the junction kept 7 bases outside the gene matches. The CDR3 runs to 14 residues. The chain's CDR3 is CASSRGTGRSPLHF. For the CDR3, the DNA is TGTGCCAGCAGCCGCGGGACAGGGCGCTCACCCCTCCACTTT.

J is TRBJ2-7 and V is TRBV29-1, with 9 bases fitting TRBD1. CDR1 SQVTM and CDR2 ANQGSEA come from the germline V gene. The CDR3 is 14 residues long. V gave up 3 bases and J gave up 2 bases; unmatched junction bases: 5. CDR3 DNA sequence: TGCAGCGTTGAGGAGGACAGGGGTGCCTACGAGCAGTACTTC. Its protein product is CSVEEDRGAYEQYF.

The gene calls are TRBV3-1 (or the pseudogene TRBV3-2) and TRBJ2-5; maybe TRBD1 (6 bases). In germline, CDR1 is LGHDT, CDR2 YNNKEL (reference sequence). This CDR3 has 12 amino acids. The ends were cut back, 6 bases at V and 2 bases at J, with 7 bases in the middle. CDR3 nucleotide sequence: TGTGCCAGCAGGGACAGTCAAGAGACCCAGTACTTC. This gives the protein CASRDSQETQYF.

The J gene is TRBJ1-1, the V gene TRBV12-5, with 7 bases that match TRBD1. With V trimmed by 7 bases and J by 4 bases, 9 bases remained unmatched. CDR3 length: 14 amino acids. Looked up from germline, CDR1 is LGHNT and CDR2 is FRNRAP. CDR3 bases: TGTGCTAGTGCCCTAACGACAGGGCGCACTGAAGCTTTCTTT. It codes for CASALTTGRTEAFF.

This clone appeared once. This chain uses TRBV29-1 with TRBJ2-3; 7 positions agree with TRBD1. CDR1 and CDR2 (germline): SQVTM, ANQGSEA. The CDR3 length is 14 residues. V gave up 6 bases and J gave up 0 bases; unmatched junction bases: 6. The CDR3 spells CSVVRTGSTDTQYF. For the CDR3, the DNA is TGCAGCGTCGTACGGACAGGCAGCACAGATACGCAGTATTTT.

This chain uses TRBV24-1 with TRBJ2-1, with D perhaps being TRBD1 or TRBD2 (5 bases each). This CDR3 comprises 14 residues. The germline V gene has CDR1 KGHDR and CDR2 SFDVKD. Trimming left V 7 bases short and J 9 bases short, with 18 bases between. The CDR3 DNA sequence: TGTGCCACCAGCCAGTCTCAGCTTGGGGGTGAGCAGTTCTTC. This translates into CATSQSQLGGEQFF.

V usage is TRBV19 and J usage is TRBJ1-4; D is ambiguous. This CDR3 has 13 amino acids. Trimming left V 3 bases short and J 5 bases short, with 7 bases between. Per the germline V gene, CDR1 is LNHDA and CDR2 is SQIVND (reference sequence). The CDR3 reads CASSMIFNEKLFF. In DNA, the CDR3 is TGTGCCAGTAGTATGATCTTCAATGAAAAACTGTTTTTT.

The chain carries TRBV6-5 and TRBJ1-5; no reliable D call. Trimming removed 7 bases at V and 5 bases at J, with 12 bases between. CDR1 is MNHEY and CDR2 is SVGAGI in the germline V gene. This CDR3 has 13 amino acids. In DNA form, the CDR3 reads TGTGCCAGCAACCTGGCCCAATATCAGCCCCAGCATTTT. Translating it yields CASNLAQYQPQHF.

This chain joins TRBV5-4 and TRBJ2-7; a possible D gene is TRBD2 (7 bases). The ends were cut back, 0 bases at V and 2 bases at J, with 12 bases in the middle. Per germline, CDR1 SGHNT and CDR2 YYREEE (reference sequence). The CDR3 is made up of 15 amino acids. The CDR3 DNA follows: TGTGCCAGCAGCTTGGGAGGGGGGGGAACCTACGAGCAGTACTTC. It specifies CASSLGGGGTYEQYF.

In the case of this clone: Other DNA sequences in the sample encode the same CDR3. The J gene is TRBJ1-1, the V gene TRBV12-3 or TRBV12-4; D is unclear. The CDR3 covers 12 residues. Trimming left V 3 bases short and J 5 bases short, with 7 bases between. DNA for the CDR3: TGTGCCAGCAGTTTGTTCAATACTGAAGCTTTCTTT. Amino acids: CASSLFNTEAFF.

The rearrangement links TRBV18 to TRBJ1-2, with D possibly TRBD1 on 5 matching bases. The V end lost 3 bases, the J end lost 6 bases, and 11 bases lay between the germline ends. Germline loops: CDR1 KGHSH, CDR2 LQKENI. There are 13 residues in the CDR3. CDR3 in DNA: TGTGCCAGCTCACCTGGGGCGGGCCATGGCTACACCTTC. Protein sequence: CASSPGAGHGYTF. The full variable domain, in which reference TRBV18 and TRBJ1-2 provide the parts outside the CDR3, is NAGVMQNPRHLVRRRGQEARLRCSPMKGHSHVYWYRQLPEEGLKFMVYLQKENIIDESGMPKERFSAEFPKEGPSILRIQQVVRGDSAAYFCASSPGAGHGYTFGSGTRLTVV.

The chain recombines TRBV4-1 with TRBJ1-1; D remains unclear. V lost 4 bases, J lost 1 base, and 10 bases lay in between. CDR1 and CDR2 from the germline V gene are MGHRA and YSYEKL. This CDR3 contains 14 residues. CDR3 nucleotides: TGCGCCAGCAGCCCCTCGTACGGGAACACTGAAGCTTTCTTT. This gives the protein CASSPSYGNTEAFF.

V is TRBV4-1 and J is TRBJ1-1, with D unresolved. Germline assignment: CDR1 MGHRA and CDR2 YSYEKL. Between the trimmed V and J ends, which lost 0 bases and 6 bases, there was a span of 14 bases. This CDR3 contains 15 residues. This CDR3 reads CASSQEEARMAEAFF. In DNA, the CDR3 is TGCGCCAGCAGCCAAGAGGAGGCGCGCATGGCTGAAGCTTTCTTT.

The chain carries TRBV27 and TRBJ1-2; D is possibly TRBD1 (5 bases). Germline values: CDR1 MNHEY, CDR2 SMNVEV (reference sequence). CDR3 length: 14 residues. Trimming took off 7 bases at V and 0 bases at J, with 12 bases between the two ends. CDR3 residues: CASTSRGANYGYTF. The CDR3 DNA sequence: TGTGCCAGCACTTCAAGGGGAGCTAACTATGGCTACACCTTC.

J is TRBJ2-7 and V is TRBV5-8; D possibly uses TRBD1 or TRBD2 (5 bases each). The CDR3 length is 14 residues. The V end was cut by 4 bases, the J end by 3 bases, with 14 bases between. Per germline, CDR1 SGHTS and CDR2 YDEGEE. The CDR3 spells CASSPGTRHYEQYF. CDR3 DNA sequence: TGTGCCAGCAGCCCAGGGACCAGGCACTACGAGCAGTACTTC.

The V gene is TRBV15, the J gene TRBJ1-1, with 9 bases lining up with TRBD1. V lost 3 bases, J lost 0 bases, and 2 bases stayed unmatched. The CDR3 totals 15 residues. Germline V gene data show CDR1 as LNHNV and CDR2 as YYDKDF (reference sequence). This CDR3 reads CATSRGDRVNTEAFF. For the CDR3, the DNA is TGTGCCACCAGCAGGGGGGACAGGGTGAACACTGAAGCTTTCTTT.

The chain uses TRBV2 and TRBJ2-7; TRBD1 or TRBD2 may be the D gene (5 bases each). Germline V gene data show CDR1 as SNHLY and CDR2 as FYNNEI. The CDR3 runs to 13 residues. The germline V and J ends were trimmed by 6 bases and 2 bases, with 11 bases remaining between them. The CDR3 here is CASRGDGTYEQYF. CDR3 bases: TGTGCCAGCAGGGGGGACGGGACCTACGAGCAGTACTTC. The entire variable domain, with the rest obtained from reference TRBV2 and TRBJ2-7, is as follows: EPEVTQTPSHQVTQMGQEVILRCVPISNHLYFYWYRQILGQKVEFLVSFYNNEISEKSEIFDDQFSVERPDGSNFTLKIRSTKLEDSAMYFCASRGDGTYEQYFGPGTRLTVT.

The V gene is TRBV7-9, the J gene TRBJ1-2; D ambiguous. In germline, CDR1 is SEHNR, CDR2 FQNEAQ (reference sequence). V was pared by 0 bases and J by 2 bases, with 10 bases between. There are 15 residues in the CDR3. CDR3 nucleotide sequence: TGTGCCAGCAGCTTAGCGTTAGGGAACAACTATGGCTACACCTTC. This gives the protein CASSLALGNNYGYTF.